This T cell receptor beta chain is from a study of blood T cells in healthy people across ages. Findings and caveats of the study: Older individuals had lower TCR beta diversity per million T cells (the decline was roughly linear).

About this clonotype: No antigen is known for it.

Each donor was a healthy Caucasian individual from Russia, aged roughly 6 to 100. Through a sample-barcoded 5' primer and a J-beta primer mix, a second PCR was run for roughly 7 to 11 cycles. TCRdb processed the 5' RACE reads anew with MiXCR; each CDR3 protein has one entry. The data hold hundreds of thousands of distinct CDR3 sequences, with around a quarter observed a single time. CDR1 is SGHDT, CDR2 YYEEEE, per germline. The ends were cut back, 5 bases at V and 5 bases at J, with 16 bases in the middle. The CDR3 is 14 residues long. This same sample was also taken into another study, of T cells of mothers and their children.

The TCR sequence derives from a boy aged 10-17 years in good health. Sample: blood. The rearrangement uses TRBV5-6 and TRBJ2-5; the D is unclear. CDR3 nucleotide sequence: TGTGCCAGCAGTACCCGAGGAGTGCGTGAGACCCAGTACTTC. Translation gives CASSTRGVRETQYF.